The 30 T cell receptor beta chains in this list originate from one sample, sequenced in a study of blood T cell repertoires in COVID-19. The table came from immunoSEQ multiplex PCR; TCRdb's copy has only in-frame clones and leaves some out. The table shows about 170,000 clones, with less than 80% occurring only once. The sequenced material came from PBMCs or T cells enriched from blood (not recorded which). These receptor sequences come from a woman between 70 and 85 years old in a cohort exposed to, infected with or recovered from COVID-19 (not recorded which).

The V call is TRBV5-1, the J call TRBJ2-3, with D possibly being TRBD1 (6 bases). This CDR3 has 16 amino acids. V was trimmed by 0 bases and J by 4 bases, leaving 15 bases between them. Germline CDR1 SGHRS, CDR2 YFSETQ. CDR3 coding DNA: TGCGCCAGCAGCTTGGGGCGGCAGGGGAGCGCAGATACGCAGTATTTT. It encodes CASSLGRQGSADTQYF.

V and J are TRBV27 and TRBJ1-5, with D possibly matching TRBD1 (5 bases). CDR1 MNHEY and CDR2 SMNVEV come from the germline V gene (reference sequence). V dropped 2 bases and J dropped 0 bases, with 14 bases sitting between them. The CDR3 contains 17 residues. In nucleotides, the CDR3 is TGTGCCAGCAGTTTAAGGCAGGGCCCTACTAGCAATCAGCCCCAGCATTTT. It is translated as CASSLRQGPTSNQPQHF.

The chain uses TRBV28 and TRBJ2-2; D remains unclear. Germline CDR1 MDHEN, CDR2 SYDVKM. V was cut by 8 bases and J by 4 bases, with 14 bases left in between. CDR3 length: 14 residues. The CDR3 spells CASSRQLSTGELFF. As DNA, the CDR3 is TGTGCCAGCTCCCGTCAATTGAGCACCGGGGAGCTGTTTTTT.

The V gene is TRBV5-1, the J gene TRBJ1-1; the D gene is possibly TRBD1 (6 bases). There are 14 residues in the CDR3. V dropped 4 bases and J dropped 4 bases, with 14 bases sitting between them. The germline V gene has CDR1 SGHRS and CDR2 YFSETQ. The CDR3 DNA follows: TGCGCCAGCAGCCCACAGGGTAGCTCCACTGAAGCTTTCTTT. It translates to CASSPQGSSTEAFF.

The V and J genes are TRBV7-8 and TRBJ2-1; a weak D match, TRBD2 (6 bases). CDR3 size: 18 residues. V lost 3 bases and J lost 4, with 22 bases in between. Germline V gene lookup returns CDR1 SGHVS and CDR2 FQNEAQ. The CDR3 spells CASSFQVVARLGYNEQFF. The CDR3 coding sequence is TGTGCCAGCAGCTTCCAAGTAGTTGCGAGACTAGGGTACAATGAGCAGTTCTTC.

This chain uses TRBV10-3 with TRBJ2-6, with 8 nucleotides matching TRBD1. CDR1 and CDR2 from the germline V gene are ENHRY and SYGVKD. CDR3 length: 16 residues. After removal of 6 bases from V and 6 bases from J, the junction contained 10 bases not matched to a gene. CDR3 in amino acids: CAISHSTGEKANVLTF. The CDR3 DNA reads as TGTGCCATCAGCCACTCGACAGGGGAGAAGGCCAACGTCCTGACTTTC.

The V gene is TRBV20-1, the J gene TRBJ2-2; tentative D call: TRBD1 (5 bases). The V and J ends lost 3 bases and 1 base respectively, with 6 bases between them. The germline V gene has CDR1 DFQATT and CDR2 SNEGSKA (reference sequence). The CDR3 runs to 13 residues. This chain's CDR3 is CSASQGNTGELFF. In DNA, the CDR3 is TGCAGTGCTAGTCAGGGGAACACCGGGGAGCTGTTTTTT.

The chain recombines TRBV5-5 with TRBJ1-4, with D unclear. The CDR3 consists of 15 residues. CDR1 SGHKS and CDR2 YYEKEE come from the germline V gene (reference sequence). Between the trimmed V and J ends, which lost 0 bases and 2 bases, there was a span of 8 bases. CDR3 amino acids: CASSLGRVTNEKLFF. For the CDR3, the DNA is TGTGCCAGCAGCTTGGGGCGGGTGACTAATGAAAAACTGTTTTTT.

The chain is built from TRBV18 and TRBJ1-1; the match to TRBD1 covers 11 bases. The germline gives CDR1 KGHSH, CDR2 LQKENI. This CDR3 comprises 13 residues. After removal of 3 bases from V and 12 bases from J, the junction contained 6 bases not matched to a gene. The CDR3 coding sequence is TGTGCCAGCTCACCTCCCGGACAGGGGGCTTCTTTCTTT. Translating it yields CASSPPGQGASFF.

The V call is TRBV19, the J call TRBJ2-1, with D tentatively TRBD2 (6 bases). Germline V gene sequence: CDR1 LNHDA, CDR2 SQIVND (reference sequence). With 4 bases removed from V and 9 bases from J, the gap between germline ends came to 22 bases. The CDR3 totals 16 residues. The CDR3: CASSTKPGTSMGEQFF. The CDR3 DNA reads as TGTGCCAGTAGTACCAAGCCCGGGACTTCGATGGGTGAGCAGTTCTTC. The variable domain in full, completed from reference TRBV19 and TRBJ2-1, reads DGGITQSPKYLFRKEGQNVTLSCEQNLNHDAMYWYRQDPGQGLRLIYYSQIVNDFQKGDIAEGYSVSREKKESFPLTVTSAQKNPTAFYLCASSTKPGTSMGEQFFGPGTRLTVL.

A single count supports this clone. The chain combines TRBV10-3 with TRBJ1-2; D remains ambiguous. CDR3 size: 13 residues. Trimming removed 11 bases from V and 4 bases from J, with 17 bases in between. Germline V CDR1 and CDR2: ENHRY, SYGVKD. The CDR3 spells CALSAELSYGYTF. CDR3 nucleotides: TGTGCCCTATCCGCGGAGCTGAGCTATGGCTACACCTTC.

This chain connects TRBV5-4 to TRBJ1-1, with unresolved D. The germline CDR1 and CDR2 sequences are SGHNT and YYREEE (reference sequence). V lost 0 bases and J lost 6, with 9 bases in between. The CDR3 loop spans 13 amino acids. CDR3 amino acids: CASSLGEKPEAFF. The CDR3 DNA is TGTGCCAGCAGCTTGGGAGAAAAGCCTGAAGCTTTCTTT.

This clone was found once. The chain is built from TRBV19 and TRBJ1-3, with 7 nucleotides matching TRBD1. CDR1 and CDR2 (germline): LNHDA, SQIVND (reference sequence). V lost 3 bases to trimming and J lost 0 bases; unmatched junction nucleotides: 5. The CDR3 is made up of 16 amino acids. CDR3 amino acids: CASSITGTDSGNTIYF. The CDR3 DNA is TGTGCCAGTAGTATCACCGGGACAGACTCTGGAAACACCATATATTTT.

The V call is TRBV28, the J call TRBJ2-1; 10 bases are a match to TRBD2. Germline CDR1 is MDHEN and CDR2 is SYDVKM. CDR3 length equals 16 residues. V dropped 10 bases and J dropped 0; count of bases not matched to a gene: 9. The chain's CDR3 is CATRGLAASSYNEQFF. The DNA for the CDR3 is TGTGCCACCCGTGGACTAGCGGCCAGCTCCTACAATGAGCAGTTCTTC.

Only one count was recorded for this clone. The CDR3 DNA reads as TGTGCCAGCAGCTCCGGGACAGCGACAGATACGCAGTATTTT. It specifies CASSSGTATDTQYF. The chain links TRBV7-8 to TRBJ2-3; 7 nucleotides agree with TRBD1. J gave up 3 bases and V 4 bases, and 4 bases lay outside the gene matches. Germline CDR1 reads SGHVS; CDR2 reads FQNEAQ. CDR3 length: 14 residues.

The V gene is TRBV28, the J gene TRBJ1-5, with 7 bases identical to TRBD1. J gave up 5 bases and V 5 bases, and 6 bases lay outside the gene matches. This CDR3 region has 14 residues. The germline V gene has CDR1 MDHEN and CDR2 SYDVKM. As DNA, the CDR3 is TGTGCCAGCAGTGGAGGGGGCATACATCAGCCCCAGCATTTT. Translation gives CASSGGGIHQPQHF.

The genes are TRBV15 and TRBJ2-5, with 10 bases that match TRBD2. The CDR3 consists of 17 residues. Germline V gene sequence: CDR1 LNHNV, CDR2 YYDKDF (reference sequence). V lost 0 bases, J lost 5 bases, and 9 bases stayed unmatched. The CDR3 sequence: CATSRDWSSGSKETQYF. The CDR3 nucleotides are TGTGCCACCAGCAGAGATTGGTCTAGCGGGAGTAAGGAGACCCAGTACTTC.

The CDR3: CAISESDSPYGYTF. The CDR3 nucleotides read TGTGCCATCAGTGAGTCAGACAGTCCCTATGGCTACACCTTC. The chain combines TRBV10-3 with TRBJ1-2, with D possibly TRBD1 on 5 matching bases. The V and J ends lost 0 bases and 4 bases respectively, with 9 bases between them. The CDR3 sequence is 14 residues long. Germline V gene lookup returns CDR1 ENHRY and CDR2 SYGVKD.

V usage is TRBV5-1 and J usage is TRBJ2-7, with 12 positions matching TRBD1. The CDR3 totals 16 residues. Trimming at V came to 0 bases and at J to 5 bases, leaving 6 bases not matched to a gene. The germline V gene has CDR1 SGHRS and CDR2 YFSETQ. The CDR3 bases are TGCGCCAGCAGCTTGGCGGGGACAGGGGGCTGGGACGAGCAGTACTTC. It encodes CASSLAGTGGWDEQYF.

The rearrangement uses TRBV11-3 and TRBJ1-1; D not certain. The germline V gene encodes CDR1 SGHNT and CDR2 YENEEA. Trimming removed 4 bases at V and 5 bases at J, with 11 bases between. The CDR3 spans 13 residues. The CDR3 region is CASSYSSATEAFF. CDR3 DNA: TGTGCCAGCAGCTACAGCTCGGCGACTGAAGCTTTCTTT.

The count of this clone is one. The chain couples TRBV27 to TRBJ2-1; the D gene is possibly TRBD1 (5 bases). Germline CDR1 and CDR2: MNHEY and SMNVEV (reference sequence). There are 14 residues in the CDR3. Trimming cost V 2 bases and J 1 base, with 6 bases left between them. CDR3 region: CASSLQGSYNEQFF. For the CDR3, the DNA is TGTGCCAGCAGTTTACAGGGATCCTACAATGAGCAGTTCTTC.

This sequence joins TRBV7-3 and TRBJ2-1, with 8 bases lining up with TRBD1. CDR1 and CDR2 (germline): SGHTA, FQGTGA. V lost 5 bases to trimming and J lost 4 bases; unmatched junction nucleotides: 7. The CDR3 consists of 15 residues. CDR3 coding DNA: TGTGCCAGCAGCCAGACAGGGGTGGGTTACAATGAGCAGTTCTTC. Amino acid sequence: CASSQTGVGYNEQFF.

The chain uses TRBV21-1 and TRBJ1-4; the tabulated D call, TRBD1, remains unverified against the DNA. TRBV21-1 is recorded as a pseudogene. This CDR3 region has 15 residues. CDR3 nucleotides: TGTGCCAGCAGCCCTCGGACAGGGGATAGTGAAAAACTGTTTTTT. This translates into CASSPRTGDSEKLFF.

V usage is TRBV19 and J usage is TRBJ1-1; D might be TRBD1 (5 bases). The V end lost 5 bases, the J end lost 0 bases, and 10 bases lay between the germline ends. Germline-derived CDR1 and CDR2 are LNHDA and SQIVND (reference sequence). This CDR3 contains 14 residues. The CDR3 sequence: CASSPTVMNTEAFF. The CDR3 region has the DNA TGTGCCAGTAGTCCGACAGTCATGAACACTGAAGCTTTCTTT.

The chain uses TRBV6-5 and TRBJ2-4; 8 bases line up with TRBD2. The V and J ends lost 6 bases and 2 bases, in that order; junction bases with no gene match: 6. The germline CDR1 and CDR2 sequences are MNHEY and SVGAGI. The CDR3 runs to 15 residues. In nucleotides, the CDR3 is TGTGCCAGCAGGCCCGGGGGGGGTTCCAAAAACATTCAGTACTTC. This gives the protein CASRPGGGSKNIQYF.

V is TRBV10-3 and J is TRBJ1-2; 9 positions match TRBD1. Germline assignment: CDR1 ENHRY and CDR2 SYGVKD. The J segment lost 3 bases and the V segment lost 7 bases, leaving 6 bases of the junction unmatched. The CDR3 consists of 14 residues. CDR3 sequence (DNA): TGTGCCATCAATAAACAGGGGGCGGACTATGGCTACACCTTC. As protein: CAINKQGADYGYTF.

This clone appeared a single time. This rearrangement joins TRBV25-1 to TRBJ1-2, with D unclear. V was clipped by 1 base and J by 4 bases, with 19 bases between them. The CDR3 is 17 residues long. CDR1 MGHDK and CDR2 SYGVNS come from the germline V gene. The CDR3 bases are TGTGCCAGCAGTGAATCGGGAGCCAAGGGAGCCCTCTATGGCTACACCTTC. Translating it yields CASSESGAKGALYGYTF.

There are a few counts of this clone. The rearrangement joins TRBV11-2 to TRBJ1-2; TRBD1 matches 8 bases. Trimming at V came to 5 bases and at J to 3 bases, leaving 5 bases not matched to a gene. Per germline, CDR1 SGHAT and CDR2 FQNNGV. CDR3 length: 14 residues. In nucleotides, the CDR3 is TGTGCCAGCAGCCCCGGGACAGGTTACTATGGCTACACCTTC. Residues: CASSPGTGYYGYTF.

This clone was recorded only once. The chain links TRBV19 to TRBJ2-2; possible D gene TRBD1, 5 bases. Trimming stripped 3 bases from V and 2 bases from J, with 16 bases between. Germline V gene lookup returns CDR1 LNHDA and CDR2 SQIVND (reference sequence). This CDR3 spans 17 amino acids. CDR3 sequence: CASSILDSSDNTGELFF. The CDR3 DNA reads TGTGCCAGTAGTATTCTAGACAGCTCCGATAACACCGGGGAGCTGTTTTTT.

CDR3 loop: CASSLVGEGQGVVRREKLFF. The DNA for the CDR3 is TGCGCCAGCAGCTTGGTGGGGGAGGGACAGGGTGTGGTAAGGCGGGAAAAACTGTTTTTT. The chain has TRBV5-1 and TRBJ1-4; 9 nucleotides agree with TRBD1. After removal of 0 bases from V and 8 bases from J, the junction contained 20 bases not matched to a gene. CDR1 SGHRS and CDR2 YFSETQ come from the germline V gene. The CDR3 loop spans 20 amino acids.